The clone carrying this T cell receptor (beta chain) has a count of ten or more. The antigen is not known. This CDR3 has 14 residues. V lost 4 bases and J lost 6, with 10 bases in between. This entry is derived from a study of T cell repertoires in cytomegalovirus infection. Study-wide context: An indication of both CMV infection and matching HLA type came from public TCR beta signatures. Study-wide points: The cumulative frequency of public TCR beta families distinguished individuals who carried CMV together with the relevant HLA.

TCRdb analysed the reads with MiXCR anew, one entry per CDR3 protein. Altogether around 210,000 distinct CDR3 sequences are present, 5% to 8.5% being singletons, with the ten largest covering around 6.9%. Sequencing was done on a sample of PBMCs. The clonotype originates from a human donor in good health (CMV status not recorded). Some clones in this sample may be carry-over from other donors' samples. The genes are TRBV12-3 or TRBV12-4 and TRBJ1-6; D call uncertain. This chain's CDR3 is CASSSLVFNSPLHF. The CDR3 DNA reads TGTGCCAGCAGTTCGCTTGTCTTTAATTCACCCCTCCACTTT.